This T cell receptor beta chain was identified in a study of OX40 agonist ivuxolimab in advanced cancers. Germline V gene sequence: CDR1 MGHDK, CDR2 SYGVNS. The V and J ends lost 6 bases and 3 bases, in that order; junction bases with no gene match: 5. CDR3 size: 13 residues. TCRdb's table, derived via immunoSEQ multiplex PCR, lists solely in-frame clones and lacks some. The sample yields roughly 70,000 clones, roughly 82% seen once. This receptor was taken from an adult with an advanced solid tumor such as melanoma, head and neck, liver or kidney cancer. This chain joins TRBV25-1 and TRBJ2-7; 7 nucleotides align to TRBD2. The specimen was CD4+ or CD8+ T cells sorted from blood, collected in a trial of the OX40 agonist ivuxolimab. This CDR3 reads CASSPTGGYEQYF. CDR3 DNA: TGTGCCAGCAGCCCCACGGGAGGCTACGAGCAGTACTTC.